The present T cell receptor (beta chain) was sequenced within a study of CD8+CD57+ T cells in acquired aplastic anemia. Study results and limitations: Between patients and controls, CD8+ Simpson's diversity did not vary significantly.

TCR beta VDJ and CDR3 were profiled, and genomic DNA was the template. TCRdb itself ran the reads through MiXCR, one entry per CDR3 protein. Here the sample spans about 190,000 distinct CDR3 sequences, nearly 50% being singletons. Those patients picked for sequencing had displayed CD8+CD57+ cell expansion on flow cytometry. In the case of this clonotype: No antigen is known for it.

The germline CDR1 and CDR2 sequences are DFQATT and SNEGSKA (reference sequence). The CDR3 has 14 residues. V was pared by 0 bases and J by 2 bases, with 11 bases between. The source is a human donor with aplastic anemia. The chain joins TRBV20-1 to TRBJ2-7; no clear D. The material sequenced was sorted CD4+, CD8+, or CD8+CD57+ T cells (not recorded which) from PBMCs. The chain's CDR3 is CSAREDVVPYEQYF. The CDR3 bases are TGCAGTGCTAGAGAGGACGTTGTCCCCTACGAGCAGTACTTC.